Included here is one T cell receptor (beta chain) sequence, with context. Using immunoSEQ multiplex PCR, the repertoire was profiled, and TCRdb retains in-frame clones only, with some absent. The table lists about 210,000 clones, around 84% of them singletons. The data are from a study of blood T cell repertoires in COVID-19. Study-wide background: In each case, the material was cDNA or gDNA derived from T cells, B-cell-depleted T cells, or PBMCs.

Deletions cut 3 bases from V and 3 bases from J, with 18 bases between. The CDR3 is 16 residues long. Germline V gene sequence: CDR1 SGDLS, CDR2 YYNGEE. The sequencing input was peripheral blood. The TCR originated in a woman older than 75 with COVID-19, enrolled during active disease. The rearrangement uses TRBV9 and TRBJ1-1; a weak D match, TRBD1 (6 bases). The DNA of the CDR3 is TGTGCCAGCAGCGGGATTTTAACGGGGACACACACTGAAGCTTTCTTT. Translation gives CASSGILTGTHTEAFF.